This T cell receptor beta chain was observed in a study of blood T cells in healthy people across ages. This clonotype was seen more than once but under ten times. A second PCR, run for roughly 7 to 11 cycles, used a sample-barcoded 5' primer plus a J-beta primer mix. TCRdb fed the 5' RACE reads into MiXCR, producing one record per CDR3 protein. The data show around 400,000 distinct CDR3 sequences, more than 45% seen once. After removal of 6 bases from V and 6 bases from J, the junction contained 12 bases not matched to a gene. The CDR3 sequence is 16 residues long. CDR1 and CDR2 from the germline V gene are MNHEY and SMNVEV (reference sequence).

The receptor's source is a man aged 60-69 years in good health. The sequenced sample was blood. V is TRBV27 and J is TRBJ2-4; TRBD1 agrees at 9 bases. CDR3: CASSDRTGAGTNIQYF. CDR3 in DNA: TGTGCCAGCAGCGATCGGACAGGGGCAGGTACAAACATTCAGTACTTC.